Presented here are 24 T cell receptor beta chains from one specimen sequenced in a study of T cells in Graves' hyperthyroidism and ophthalmopathy. Amplification yielded TCR beta CDR3 regions, with RNA transcripts as the source. First-round RT-PCR of the TCR CDR3 relied on the HTBI primer set. One entry per CDR3 protein results from TCRdb running MiXCR on the multiplex PCR reads. The sample comprises roughly 400,000 distinct CDR3 sequences, around an eighth of which are singletons, and under 30% rests with the top ten. The sample taken for sequencing was blood. Receptors originate from a man between 45 and 60 years old with Graves' ophthalmopathy.

The chain links TRBV12-3 or TRBV12-4 to TRBJ2-3; TRBD2 matches 7 bases. CDR3 length: 15 residues. J was trimmed by 5 bases and V by 4 bases; bases with no gene match: 9. The CDR3 spells CASSSWRGSRDTQYF. CDR3 DNA: TGTGCCAGCAGTTCATGGCGCGGGAGTAGAGATACGCAGTATTTT.

The chain combines TRBV15 with TRBJ2-1; weak D call: TRBD1 (5 bases). CDR3 length: 16 amino acids. CDR1 is LNHNV and CDR2 is YYDKDF in the germline V gene (reference sequence). With 0 bases removed from V and 0 bases from J, the gap between germline ends came to 9 bases. The CDR3 is CATSRETASSYNEQFF. In DNA, the CDR3 is TGTGCCACCAGCAGAGAGACAGCGAGCTCCTACAATGAGCAGTTCTTC.

Turning to this clonotype: The CDR3 does not end in the conserved phenylalanine or tryptophan, so this is likely a read error. This chain joins TRBV29-1 and TRBJ2-7; 8 nucleotides agree with TRBD2. CDR1 SQVTM and CDR2 ANQGSEA come from the germline V gene. The CDR3 sequence is 13 residues long. The CDR3: CSCSGASAGEQYL. The CDR3 coding sequence is TGCAGTTGTAGCGGGGCGTCGGCGGGGGAGCAGTACCTC.

This clonotype has a count of ten or more. The genes are TRBV12-3 or TRBV12-4 and TRBJ2-3; D possibly corresponds to TRBD2 (5 bases). V lost 4 bases and J 6 bases, leaving 20 bases between the germline ends. The CDR3 has 16 residues. In DNA, the CDR3 is TGTGCCAGCAGTTCGTCAACTAGTTATTATTCCGATACGCAGTATTTT. Its translation is CASSSSTSYYSDTQYF.

About this clonotype itself: Since a much larger clone is just one base distant, this may be a read error. The gene calls are TRBV7-9 and TRBJ2-1; TRBD2 matches at 13 bases. The CDR3 loop spans 15 amino acids. Germline lookup yields CDR1 SEHNR and CDR2 FQNEAQ (reference sequence). Trimming cost V 4 bases and J 8 bases; bases outside gene matches: 5. CDR3 sequence (DNA): TGTGCCAGCAGCTCGGGGACTAGCGGGACCTATGAGCAGTTCTTC. As protein: CASSSGTSGTYEQFF.

This clonotype has ten or more counts. This chain connects TRBV28 to TRBJ2-7; 8 bases map to TRBD1. Germline CDR1 and CDR2: MDHEN and SYDVKM. Trimming took 4 bases from V and 1 from J; bases not matched to a gene: 6. This CDR3 has 15 residues. The CDR3 DNA reads TGTGCCAGCAGTTCCCTTGGACAGGGATCCTACGAGCAGTACTTC. As protein: CASSSLGQGSYEQYF.

The CDR3 bases are TGTGCCAGCAGTTACGGGGGGGGCAGCAATCAGCCCCAGCATTTT. This translates into CASSYGGGSNQPQHF. V and J are TRBV6-2 or TRBV6-3 and TRBJ1-5, with a weak D call TRBD1 (6 bases). The CDR3 is made up of 15 amino acids. Germline CDR1 reads MNHEY; CDR2 reads SVGEGT. V lost 2 bases, J lost 1 base, and 9 bases lay in between.

This clonotype was counted at least ten times. This chain uses TRBV20-1 with TRBJ2-1, with TRBD1 as a possible D gene (5 bases). This CDR3 spans 15 amino acids. The V gene's germline CDR1 is DFQATT and CDR2 SNEGSKA (reference sequence). V lost 0 bases to trimming and J lost 8 bases, with 17 bases between them. The CDR3 DNA reads as TGCAGTGCTAGAGATTCGAAGGGGCATTTGGATGAGCAGTTCTTC. It translates to CSARDSKGHLDEQFF.

The table lists this clonotype with many counts. V is TRBV28 and J is TRBJ2-1; perhaps TRBD2 as D (6 bases). V was clipped by 4 bases and J by 2 bases, with 12 bases between them. The CDR3 has 15 amino acids. Germline CDR1 is MDHEN and CDR2 is SYDVKM. The DNA for the CDR3 is TGTGCCAGCAGTTCCGGGACTTCGACCTACAATGAGCAGTTCTTC. Residues: CASSSGTSTYNEQFF.

This clonotype was counted at least ten times. In DNA, the CDR3 is TGTGCCAGCACCCGGACGGCCGGAAGGACTGAAGCTTTCTTT. Translated, it gives CASTRTAGRTEAFF. The chain couples TRBV3-1 to TRBJ1-1, with D uncertain. Germline CDR1 reads LGHDT; CDR2 reads YNNKEL (reference sequence). There are 14 residues in the CDR3. Trimming pared 7 bases from V and 5 bases from J, leaving 17 bases between.

The chain couples TRBV10-3 to TRBJ2-3; D gene unclear. In germline, CDR1 is ENHRY, CDR2 SYGVKD. The germline V and J ends were trimmed by 7 bases and 2 bases, with 10 bases remaining between them. The CDR3 runs to 13 residues. The CDR3 coding sequence is TGTGCCATCACCGACTTTTCCACAGATACGCAGTATTTT. Translated: CAITDFSTDTQYF.

This clonotype was counted at least ten times. This chain joins TRBV4-1 and TRBJ2-5; 9 nucleotides line up with TRBD2. CDR1 MGHRA and CDR2 YSYEKL come from the germline V gene. The CDR3 contains 15 residues. V gave up 0 bases and J gave up 7 bases; unmatched junction bases: 6. The CDR3, as DNA: TGCGCCAGCAGCCAAGATCTTGCGGGAGGGCGGACCCAGTACTTC. This encodes CASSQDLAGGRTQYF.

As DNA, the CDR3 is TGTGCCAGTGGGATTATACAGGGGGGCTTTTCCAACGGAGCTTTCTTT. It yields the protein CASGIIQGGFSNGAFF. The chain employs TRBV19 and TRBJ1-1; 8 nucleotides agree with TRBD1. CDR3 length equals 16 residues. The germline gives CDR1 LNHDA, CDR2 SQIVND (reference sequence). The V gene end was trimmed by 8 bases and the J gene end by 10 bases; junction bases not matched to a gene: 21.

This clonotype was detected a few times. J is TRBJ2-1 and V is TRBV9; 7 nucleotides align to TRBD2. The J segment lost 6 bases and the V segment lost 3 bases, leaving 12 bases of the junction unmatched. The V gene's germline CDR1 is SGDLS and CDR2 YYNGEE. This CDR3 is built from 16 residues. CDR3 coding DNA: TGTGCCAGCAGCGAGGGACTGGTGAGCGGGGCCAATGAGCAGTTCTTC. Residues: CASSEGLVSGANEQFF.

This clonotype was picked up a small number of times. This rearrangement joins TRBV4-1 to TRBJ2-7; D is uncertain. The V end was cut by 0 bases, the J end by 7 bases, with 13 bases between. Per the germline V gene, CDR1 is MGHRA and CDR2 is YSYEKL. This CDR3 has 14 amino acids. The CDR3 DNA sequence: TGCGCCAGCAGCCAAGAGGGCCCACCACGGGAGCAGTACTTC. Its protein is CASSQEGPPREQYF.

This clonotype was counted many times. The V call is TRBV7-2, the J call TRBJ2-1; D gene uncertain. CDR1 SGHTA and CDR2 FQGNSA come from the germline V gene. The CDR3 totals 13 residues. Trimming shortened V by 5 bases and J by 7 bases, and 12 bases separated the two germline ends. The CDR3 spells CASSTRSSNEQFF. The CDR3 coding sequence is TGTGCCAGCAGCACCCGCTCCAGTAATGAGCAGTTCTTC.

This clonotype has a count of ten or more. The rearrangement joins TRBV5-1 to TRBJ2-3; D possibly matches TRBD1 or TRBD2 (5 bases each). The CDR3 runs 19 residues. V was shortened by 3 bases and J by 1 base, with 24 bases between the two germline ends. In germline, CDR1 is SGHRS, CDR2 YFSETQ. The CDR3 sequence: CASSYRDPIAVERTDTQYF. Here the CDR3 DNA reads TGCGCCAGCAGCTACCGGGACCCTATCGCCGTCGAACGCACAGATACGCAGTATTTT.

This clonotype was seen ten or more times. V gene TRBV20-1 combines with J gene TRBJ2-5; 13 nucleotides align to TRBD2. In germline, CDR1 is DFQATT, CDR2 SNEGSKA (reference sequence). The V and J ends lost 3 bases and 5 bases, in that order; junction bases with no gene match: 15. This CDR3 is built from 18 residues. The DNA of the CDR3 is TGCAGTGCTAGCCCACGGACTAGCGGGAGAGGGGCCCCCGAGACCCAGTACTTC. It translates to CSASPRTSGRGAPETQYF.

The chain carries TRBV7-9 and TRBJ2-1; the D is unclear. V was clipped by 4 bases and J by 4 bases, with 11 bases between them. The CDR3 contains 14 residues. Germline CDR1 and CDR2: SEHNR and FQNEAQ (reference sequence). DNA for the CDR3: TGTGCCAGCAGCTCCCGCAGTAATTACAATGAGCAGTTCTTC. Its protein is CASSSRSNYNEQFF.

This clonotype was observed at least ten times. The rearrangement joins TRBV7-9 to TRBJ2-1; the D gene is possibly TRBD2 (5 bases). CDR3 length: 17 amino acids. Trimming left V 4 bases short and J 3 bases short, with 19 bases between. Looked up from germline, CDR1 is SEHNR and CDR2 is FQNEAQ (reference sequence). The CDR3 DNA follows: TGTGCCAGCAGCTATCCCGGGATGACCCAAGTCTACAATGAGCAGTTCTTC. It is translated as CASSYPGMTQVYNEQFF.

This clonotype was found many times. V usage is TRBV29-1 and J usage is TRBJ2-7; TRBD1 aligns across 10 bases. CDR1 and CDR2 (germline): SQVTM, ANQGSEA. Unmatched junction bases numbered 3, after V lost 6 bases and J lost 1 base. This CDR3 is built from 13 residues. In DNA, the CDR3 is TGCAGCGTCACGGGACAGGGGTCCTACGAGCAGTACTTC. It translates to CSVTGQGSYEQYF.

This chain connects TRBV28 to TRBJ1-2; D not certain. Trimming shortened V by 7 bases and J by 5 bases, and 14 bases separated the two germline ends. Germline CDR1 MDHEN, CDR2 SYDVKM. CDR3 length: 13 residues. The CDR3 DNA reads TGTGCCAGCAAGTCGTCCGGGTTGTATGGCTACACCTTC. Its translation is CASKSSGLYGYTF.

This clonotype was counted ten times or more. The genes are TRBV5-1 and TRBJ1-1; TRBD1 aligns across 10 bases. This CDR3 has 19 residues. Germline CDR1 is SGHRS and CDR2 is YFSETQ. The trim removed 3 bases at V and 1 base at J, leaving 15 bases unmatched. The CDR3 reads CASSSRPGTGVRGNTEAFF. Here the CDR3 DNA reads TGCGCCAGCAGCTCACGTCCCGGGACAGGGGTTCGAGGGAACACTGAAGCTTTCTTT.

This clonotype was counted a few times. The gene calls are TRBV24-1 and TRBJ2-1; TRBD2 matches 14 bases. The CDR3 extends over 16 amino acids. Trimming took 3 bases from V and 9 from J; bases not matched to a gene: 6. Germline assignment: CDR1 KGHDR and CDR2 SFDVKD. The CDR3 region is CATSDRTSGRPGEQFF. The CDR3 nucleotides are TGTGCCACCAGTGATCGGACTAGCGGGAGGCCGGGTGAGCAGTTCTTC.